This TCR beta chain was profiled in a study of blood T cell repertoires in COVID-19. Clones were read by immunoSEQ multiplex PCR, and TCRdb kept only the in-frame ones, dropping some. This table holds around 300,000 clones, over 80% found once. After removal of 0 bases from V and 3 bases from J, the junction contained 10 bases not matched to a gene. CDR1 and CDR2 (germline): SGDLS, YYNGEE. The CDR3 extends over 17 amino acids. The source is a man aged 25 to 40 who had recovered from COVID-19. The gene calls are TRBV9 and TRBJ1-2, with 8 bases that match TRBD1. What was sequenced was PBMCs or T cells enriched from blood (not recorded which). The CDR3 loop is CASSVGAGGAYDYGYTF. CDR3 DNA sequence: TGTGCCAGCAGCGTAGGGGCAGGGGGCGCTTATGACTATGGCTACACCTTC.